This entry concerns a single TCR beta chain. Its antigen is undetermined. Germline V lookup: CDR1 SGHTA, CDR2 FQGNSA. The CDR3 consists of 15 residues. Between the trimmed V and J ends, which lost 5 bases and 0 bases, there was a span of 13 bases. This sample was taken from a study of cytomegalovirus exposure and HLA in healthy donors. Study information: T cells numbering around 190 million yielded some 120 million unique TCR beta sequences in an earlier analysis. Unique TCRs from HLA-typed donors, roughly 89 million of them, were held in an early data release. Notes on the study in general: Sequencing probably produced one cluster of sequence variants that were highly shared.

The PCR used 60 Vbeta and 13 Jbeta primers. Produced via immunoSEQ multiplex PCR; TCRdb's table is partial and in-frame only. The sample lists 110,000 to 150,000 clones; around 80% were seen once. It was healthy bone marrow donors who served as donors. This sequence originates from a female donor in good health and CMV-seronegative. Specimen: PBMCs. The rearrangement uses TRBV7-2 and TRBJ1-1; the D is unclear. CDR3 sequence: CASSVRGVMNTEAFF. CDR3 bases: TGTGCCAGCAGCGTCCGCGGGGTGATGAACACTGAAGCTTTCTTT. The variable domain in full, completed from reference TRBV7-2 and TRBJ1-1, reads GAGVSQSPSNKVTEKGKDVELRCDPISGHTALYWYRQSLGQGLEFLIYFQGNSAPDKSGLPSDRFSAERTGGSVSTLTIQRTQQEDSAVYLCASSVRGVMNTEAFFGQGTRLTVV.